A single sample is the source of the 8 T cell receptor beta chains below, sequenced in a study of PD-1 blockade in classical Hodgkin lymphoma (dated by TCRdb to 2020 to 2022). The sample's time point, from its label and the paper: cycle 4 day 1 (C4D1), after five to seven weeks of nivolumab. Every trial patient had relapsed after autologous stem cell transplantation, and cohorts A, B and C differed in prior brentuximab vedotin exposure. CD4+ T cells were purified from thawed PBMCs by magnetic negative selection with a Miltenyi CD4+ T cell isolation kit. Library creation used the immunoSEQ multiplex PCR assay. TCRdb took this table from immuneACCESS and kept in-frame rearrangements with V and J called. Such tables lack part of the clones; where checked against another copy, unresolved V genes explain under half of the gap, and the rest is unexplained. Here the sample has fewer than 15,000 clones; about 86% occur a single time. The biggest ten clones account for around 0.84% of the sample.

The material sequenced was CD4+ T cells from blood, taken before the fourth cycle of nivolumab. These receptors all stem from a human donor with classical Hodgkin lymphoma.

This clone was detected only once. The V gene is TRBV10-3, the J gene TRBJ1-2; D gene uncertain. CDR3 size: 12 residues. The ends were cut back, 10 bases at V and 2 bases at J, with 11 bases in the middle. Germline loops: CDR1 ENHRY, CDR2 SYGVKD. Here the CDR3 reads CANQGLNYGYTF. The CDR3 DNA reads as TGTGCCAACCAAGGACTCAACTATGGCTACACCTTC.

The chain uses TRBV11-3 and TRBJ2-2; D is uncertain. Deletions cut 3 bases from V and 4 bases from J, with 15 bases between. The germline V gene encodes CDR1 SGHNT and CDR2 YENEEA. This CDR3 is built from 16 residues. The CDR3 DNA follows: TGTGCCAGCAGCTTGAGACTCCTGTGGGGCACCGGGGAGCTGTTTTTT. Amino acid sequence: CASSLRLLWGTGELFF.

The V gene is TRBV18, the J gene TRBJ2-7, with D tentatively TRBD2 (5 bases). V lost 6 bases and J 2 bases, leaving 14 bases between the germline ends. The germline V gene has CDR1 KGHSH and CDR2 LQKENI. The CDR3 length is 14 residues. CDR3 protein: CASSPDGKTYEQYF. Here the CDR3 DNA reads TGTGCCAGCTCCCCCGACGGGAAGACCTACGAGCAGTACTTC.

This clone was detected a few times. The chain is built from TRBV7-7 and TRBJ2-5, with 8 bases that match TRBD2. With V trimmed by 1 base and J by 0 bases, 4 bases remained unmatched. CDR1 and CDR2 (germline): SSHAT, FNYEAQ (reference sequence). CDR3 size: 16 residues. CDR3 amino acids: CASSLGAGGYQETQYF. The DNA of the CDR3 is TGTGCCAGCAGCTTAGGGGCGGGGGGTTACCAAGAGACCCAGTACTTC.

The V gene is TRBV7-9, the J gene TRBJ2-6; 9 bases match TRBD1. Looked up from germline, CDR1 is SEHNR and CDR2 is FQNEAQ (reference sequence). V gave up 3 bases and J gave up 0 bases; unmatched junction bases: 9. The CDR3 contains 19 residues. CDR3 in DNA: TGTGCCAGCAGCTTCCGCCCTGGGACAGGGAGCTCTGGGGCCAACGTCCTGACTTTC. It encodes CASSFRPGTGSSGANVLTF.

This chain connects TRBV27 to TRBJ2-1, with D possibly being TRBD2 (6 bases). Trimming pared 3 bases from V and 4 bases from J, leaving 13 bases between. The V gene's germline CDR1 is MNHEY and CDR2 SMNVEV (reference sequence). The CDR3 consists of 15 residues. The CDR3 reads CASSFSGTIYNEQFF. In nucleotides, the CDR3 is TGTGCCAGCAGTTTTAGCGGAACAATATACAATGAGCAGTTCTTC.

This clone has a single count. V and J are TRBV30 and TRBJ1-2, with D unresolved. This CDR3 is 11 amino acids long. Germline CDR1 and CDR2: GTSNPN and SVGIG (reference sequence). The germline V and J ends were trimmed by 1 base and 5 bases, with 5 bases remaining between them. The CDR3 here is CAWSETYGYTF. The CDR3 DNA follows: TGTGCCTGGAGTGAAACTTATGGCTACACCTTC.

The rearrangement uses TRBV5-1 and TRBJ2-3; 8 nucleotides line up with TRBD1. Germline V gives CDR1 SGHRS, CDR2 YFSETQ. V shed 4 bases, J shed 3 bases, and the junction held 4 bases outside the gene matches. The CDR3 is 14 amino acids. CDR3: CASSTGQETDTQYF. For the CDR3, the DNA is TGCGCCAGCAGCACGGGACAGGAGACAGATACGCAGTATTTT.